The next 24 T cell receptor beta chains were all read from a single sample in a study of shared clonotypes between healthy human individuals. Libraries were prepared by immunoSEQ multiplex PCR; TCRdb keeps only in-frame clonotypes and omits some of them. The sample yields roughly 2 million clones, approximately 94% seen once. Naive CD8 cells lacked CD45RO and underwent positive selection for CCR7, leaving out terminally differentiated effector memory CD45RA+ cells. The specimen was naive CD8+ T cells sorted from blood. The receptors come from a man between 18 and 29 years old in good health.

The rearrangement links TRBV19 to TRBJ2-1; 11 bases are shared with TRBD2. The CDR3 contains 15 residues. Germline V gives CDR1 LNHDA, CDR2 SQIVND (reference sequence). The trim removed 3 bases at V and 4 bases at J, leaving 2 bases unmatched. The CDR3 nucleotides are TGTGCCAGTAGTATGACTAGCGGGATTTACAATGAGCAGTTCTTC. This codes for CASSMTSGIYNEQFF.

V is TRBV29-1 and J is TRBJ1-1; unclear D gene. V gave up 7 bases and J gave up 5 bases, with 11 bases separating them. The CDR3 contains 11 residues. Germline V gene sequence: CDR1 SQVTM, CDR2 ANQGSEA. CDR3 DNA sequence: TGCAGCGAAGCCAGGAGGACTGAAGCTTTCTTT. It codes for CSEARRTEAFF.

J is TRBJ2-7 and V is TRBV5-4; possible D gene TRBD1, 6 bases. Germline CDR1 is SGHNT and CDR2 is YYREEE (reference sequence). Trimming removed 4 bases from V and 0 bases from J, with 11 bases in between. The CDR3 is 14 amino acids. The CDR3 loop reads CASSPDSSSYEQYF. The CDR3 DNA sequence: TGTGCCAGCAGCCCGGACAGTAGCTCCTACGAGCAGTACTTC.

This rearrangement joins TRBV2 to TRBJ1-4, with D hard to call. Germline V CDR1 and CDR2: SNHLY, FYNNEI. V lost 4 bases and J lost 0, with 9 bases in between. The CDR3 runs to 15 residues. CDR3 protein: CASSAQTATNEKLFF. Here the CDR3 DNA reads TGTGCCAGCAGTGCCCAGACTGCAACTAATGAAAAACTGTTTTTT.

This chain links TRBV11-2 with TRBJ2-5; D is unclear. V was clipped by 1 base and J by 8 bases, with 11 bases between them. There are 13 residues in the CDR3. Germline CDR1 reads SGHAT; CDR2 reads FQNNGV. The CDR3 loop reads CASSLAGWNTQYF. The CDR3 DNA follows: TGTGCCAGCAGCTTAGCAGGTTGGAATACCCAGTACTTC.

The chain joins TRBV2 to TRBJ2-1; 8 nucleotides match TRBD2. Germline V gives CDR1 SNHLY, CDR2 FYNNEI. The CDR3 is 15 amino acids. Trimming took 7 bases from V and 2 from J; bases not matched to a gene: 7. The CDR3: CASTKAGVTYNEQFF. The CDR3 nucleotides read TGTGCCAGCACCAAAGCGGGAGTAACCTACAATGAGCAGTTCTTC. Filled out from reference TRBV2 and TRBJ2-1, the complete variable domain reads EPEVTQTPSHQVTQMGQEVILRCVPISNHLYFYWYRQILGQKVEFLVSFYNNEISEKSEIFDDQFSVERPDGSNFTLKIRSTKLEDSAMYFCASTKAGVTYNEQFFGPGTRLTVL.

DNA of the CDR3: TGTGCCAGCAGCGTAGAAGGACAGGGGCTTATCGGGGAGCTGTTTTTT. Its translation is CASSVEGQGLIGELFF. V and J are TRBV9 and TRBJ2-2, with 9 bases fitting TRBD1. There are 16 residues in the CDR3. V was clipped by 0 bases and J by 7 bases; unmatched bases: 7. The germline CDR1 and CDR2 sequences are SGDLS and YYNGEE.

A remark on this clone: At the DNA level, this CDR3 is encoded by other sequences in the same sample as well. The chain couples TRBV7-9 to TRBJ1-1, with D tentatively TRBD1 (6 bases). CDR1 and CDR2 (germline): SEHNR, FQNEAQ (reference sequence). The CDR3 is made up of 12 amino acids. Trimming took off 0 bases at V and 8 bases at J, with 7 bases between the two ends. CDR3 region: CASSLAGQEAFF. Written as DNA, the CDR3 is TGTGCCAGCAGCTTAGCCGGACAGGAAGCTTTCTTT.

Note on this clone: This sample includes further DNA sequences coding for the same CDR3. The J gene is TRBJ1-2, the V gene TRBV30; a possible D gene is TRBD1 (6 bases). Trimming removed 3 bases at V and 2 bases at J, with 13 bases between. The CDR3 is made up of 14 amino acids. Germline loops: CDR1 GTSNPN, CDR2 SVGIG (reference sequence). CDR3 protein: CAWSGQGPNYGYTF. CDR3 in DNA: TGTGCCTGGAGCGGTCAGGGGCCCAACTATGGCTACACCTTC.

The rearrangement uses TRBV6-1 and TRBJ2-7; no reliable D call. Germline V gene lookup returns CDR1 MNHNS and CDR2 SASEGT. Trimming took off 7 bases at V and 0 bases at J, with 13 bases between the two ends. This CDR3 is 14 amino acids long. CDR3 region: CASTILSGSYEQYF. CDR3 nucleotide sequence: TGTGCCAGCACAATCTTGTCGGGCTCCTACGAGCAGTACTTC.

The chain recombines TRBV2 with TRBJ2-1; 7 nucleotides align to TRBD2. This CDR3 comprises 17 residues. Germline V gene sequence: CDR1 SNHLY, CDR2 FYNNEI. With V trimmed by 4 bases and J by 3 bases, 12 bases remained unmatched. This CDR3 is CASSGRGNGGFYNEQFF. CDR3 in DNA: TGTGCCAGCAGTGGAAGAGGAAACGGGGGGTTCTACAATGAGCAGTTCTTC. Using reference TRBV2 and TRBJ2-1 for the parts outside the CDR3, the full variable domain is EPEVTQTPSHQVTQMGQEVILRCVPISNHLYFYWYRQILGQKVEFLVSFYNNEISEKSEIFDDQFSVERPDGSNFTLKIRSTKLEDSAMYFCASSGRGNGGFYNEQFFGPGTRLTVL.

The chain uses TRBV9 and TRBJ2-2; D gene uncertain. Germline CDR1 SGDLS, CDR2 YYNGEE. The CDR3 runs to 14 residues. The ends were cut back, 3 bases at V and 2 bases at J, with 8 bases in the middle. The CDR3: CASSGDGNTGELFF. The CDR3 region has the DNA TGTGCCAGCAGCGGCGACGGTAACACCGGGGAGCTGTTTTTT.

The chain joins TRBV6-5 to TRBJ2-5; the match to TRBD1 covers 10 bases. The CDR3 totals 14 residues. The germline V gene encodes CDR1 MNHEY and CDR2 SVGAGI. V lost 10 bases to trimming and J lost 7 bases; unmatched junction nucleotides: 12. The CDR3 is CATAVGQGVGTQYF. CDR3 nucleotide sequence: TGTGCCACCGCGGTAGGACAGGGGGTTGGGACCCAGTACTTC.

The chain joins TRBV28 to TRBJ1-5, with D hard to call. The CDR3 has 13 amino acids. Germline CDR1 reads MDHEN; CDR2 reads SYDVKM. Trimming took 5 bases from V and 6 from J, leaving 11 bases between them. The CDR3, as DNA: TGTGCCAGCAGTAGTCTGGAGGCTCAGCCCCAGCATTTT. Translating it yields CASSSLEAQPQHF. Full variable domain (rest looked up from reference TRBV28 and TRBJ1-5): DVKVTQSSRYLVKRTGEKVFLECVQDMDHENMFWYRQDPGLGLRLIYFSYDVKMKEKGDIPEGYSVSREKKERFSLILESASTNQTSMYLCASSSLEAQPQHFGDGTRLSIL.

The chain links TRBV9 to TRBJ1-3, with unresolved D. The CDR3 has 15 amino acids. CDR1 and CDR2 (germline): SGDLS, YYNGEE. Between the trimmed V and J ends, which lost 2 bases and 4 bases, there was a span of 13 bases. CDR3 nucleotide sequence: TGTGCCAGCAGCGTTGCGGGCACAGAAGGAAACACCATATATTTT. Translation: CASSVAGTEGNTIYF.

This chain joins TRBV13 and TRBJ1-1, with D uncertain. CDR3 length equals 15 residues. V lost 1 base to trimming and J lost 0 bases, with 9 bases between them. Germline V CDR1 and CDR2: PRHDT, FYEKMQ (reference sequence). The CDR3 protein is CASSLEGRMNTEAFF. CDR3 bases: TGTGCCAGCAGCTTAGAGGGCAGAATGAACACTGAAGCTTTCTTT.

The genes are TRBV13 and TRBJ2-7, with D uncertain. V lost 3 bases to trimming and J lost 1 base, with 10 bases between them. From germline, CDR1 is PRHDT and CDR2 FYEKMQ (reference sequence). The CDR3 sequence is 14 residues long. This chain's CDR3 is CASSLEVRSYEQYF. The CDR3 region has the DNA TGTGCCAGCAGCTTGGAAGTCAGGTCCTACGAGCAGTACTTC.

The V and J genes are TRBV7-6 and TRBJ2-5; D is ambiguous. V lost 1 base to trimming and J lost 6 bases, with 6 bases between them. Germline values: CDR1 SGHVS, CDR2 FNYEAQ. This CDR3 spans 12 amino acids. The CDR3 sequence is CASSLVRQTQYF. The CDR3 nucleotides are TGTGCCAGCAGCTTAGTAAGGCAGACCCAGTACTTC.

The CDR3 region has the DNA TGTGCCATCAGTGAGTCTCCCACGGGGTCTGGAAACACCATATATTTT. This encodes CAISESPTGSGNTIYF. The V gene is TRBV10-3, the J gene TRBJ1-3, with no clear D. This CDR3 has 16 residues. Germline CDR1 is ENHRY and CDR2 is SYGVKD. With 0 bases removed from V and 1 base from J, the gap between germline ends came to 10 bases.

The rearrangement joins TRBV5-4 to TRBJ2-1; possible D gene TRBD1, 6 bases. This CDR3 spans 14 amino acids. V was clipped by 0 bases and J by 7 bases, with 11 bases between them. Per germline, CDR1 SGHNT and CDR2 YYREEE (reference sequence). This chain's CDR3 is CASSLVQGTNEQFF. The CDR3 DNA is TGTGCCAGCAGCTTGGTTCAGGGGACGAATGAGCAGTTCTTC. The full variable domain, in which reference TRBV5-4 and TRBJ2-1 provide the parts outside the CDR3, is ETGVTQSPTHLIKTRGQQVTLRCSSQSGHNTVSWYQQALGQGPQFIFQYYREEENGRGNFPPRFSGLQFPNYSSELNVNALELDDSALYLCASSLVQGTNEQFFGPGTRLTVL.

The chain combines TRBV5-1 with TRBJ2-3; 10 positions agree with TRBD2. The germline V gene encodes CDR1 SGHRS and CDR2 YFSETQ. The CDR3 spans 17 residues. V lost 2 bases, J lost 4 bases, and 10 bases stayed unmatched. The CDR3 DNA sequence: TGCGCCAGCAGCTTAACTAGCGGGGAATTATGGGCAGATACGCAGTATTTT. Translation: CASSLTSGELWADTQYF.

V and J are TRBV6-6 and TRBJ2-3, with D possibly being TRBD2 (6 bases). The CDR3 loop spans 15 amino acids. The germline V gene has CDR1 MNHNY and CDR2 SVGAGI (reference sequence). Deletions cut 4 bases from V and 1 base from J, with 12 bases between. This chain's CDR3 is CASSWTTTGTDTQYF. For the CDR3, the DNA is TGTGCCAGCAGTTGGACTACGACTGGCACAGATACGCAGTATTTT.

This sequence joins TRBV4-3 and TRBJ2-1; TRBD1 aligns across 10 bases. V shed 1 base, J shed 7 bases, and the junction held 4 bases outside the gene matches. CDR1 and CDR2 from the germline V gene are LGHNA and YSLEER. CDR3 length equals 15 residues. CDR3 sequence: CASSQGGGQGNEQFF. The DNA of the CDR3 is TGCGCCAGCAGCCAAGGGGGGGGACAGGGGAATGAGCAGTTCTTC.

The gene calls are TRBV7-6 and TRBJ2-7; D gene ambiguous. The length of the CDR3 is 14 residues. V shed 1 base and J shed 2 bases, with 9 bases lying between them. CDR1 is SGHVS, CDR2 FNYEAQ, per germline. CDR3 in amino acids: CASSLDRTTYEQYF. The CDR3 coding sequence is TGTGCCAGCAGCTTAGATCGGACGACCTACGAGCAGTACTTC.